These 22 T cell receptor beta chains were sequenced from one sample in a study of T-cell memory formation after mild COVID-19. TCRdb reanalysed the 5' RACE reads using MiXCR and keeps one entry per CDR3 protein. The data show 95,000 to 110,000 distinct CDR3 sequences, about an eighth seen once. The sequenced material came from PBMCs or a T cell subset sorted from them (not recorded which). The receptors originated from a man aged 18 to 30 who had mild COVID-19 (a few samples of this study predate the infection). Cell type and time point are not known.

The sample holds many counts of this clonotype. This sequence joins TRBV5-1 and TRBJ2-2, with 8 bases that match TRBD2. Germline CDR1 SGHRS, CDR2 YFSETQ. The CDR3 loop spans 17 amino acids. With V trimmed by 1 base and J by 3 bases, 8 bases remained unmatched. Written as DNA, the CDR3 is TGCGCCAGCAGCTTGAATTTGGCAGCGGGAGACACCGGGGAGCTGTTTTTT. It specifies CASSLNLAAGDTGELFF.

This sequence joins TRBV5-6 and TRBJ2-5, with 8 bases identical to TRBD2. This CDR3 spans 17 amino acids. Germline V gene sequence: CDR1 SGHDT, CDR2 YYEEEE. The V gene end was trimmed by 4 bases and the J gene end by 5 bases; junction bases not matched to a gene: 16. The CDR3 nucleotides read TGTGCCAGCAGCCCTTCTTCGGAGCGGGGGCCGCGGGAGACCCAGTACTTC. Protein: CASSPSSERGPRETQYF.

J is TRBJ2-1 and V is TRBV20-1; TRBD2 aligns across 15 bases. In germline, CDR1 is DFQATT, CDR2 SNEGSKA (reference sequence). The CDR3 runs to 17 residues. V gave up 7 bases and J gave up 1 base; unmatched junction bases: 8. In DNA, the CDR3 is TGCAGTGTTCCGGGACTAGCGGGGGGCAGATCCTACAATGAGCAGTTCTTC. The encoded protein is CSVPGLAGGRSYNEQFF.

V and J are TRBV12-3 or TRBV12-4 and TRBJ2-5; TRBD2 agrees at 13 bases. J was trimmed by 5 bases and V by 5 bases; bases with no gene match: 14. This CDR3 spans 18 amino acids. CDR3 DNA: TGTGCCAGCAGTCCAGGACTAGCGGGGGCGCTGGGGTGGGAGACCCAGTACTTC. This codes for CASSPGLAGALGWETQYF.

The CDR3 DNA reads as TGTGCCAGCAGGGTAGGGCAGGTTTACAATGAGCAGTTCTTC. Residues: CASRVGQVYNEQFF. The chain joins TRBV6-5 to TRBJ2-1; D gene uncertain. The length of the CDR3 is 14 residues. Germline V lookup: CDR1 MNHEY, CDR2 SVGAGI. The V end was cut by 6 bases, the J end by 4 bases, with 13 bases between.

This clonotype was seen only a few times. This chain connects TRBV29-1 to TRBJ1-1; D is uncertain. Germline V lookup: CDR1 SQVTM, CDR2 ANQGSEA. The CDR3 is 13 residues long. V lost 8 bases and J 1 base, leaving 14 bases between the germline ends. CDR3 nucleotide sequence: TGCAGCATAATCGGACGGACGAACACTGAAGCTTTCTTT. Encoded protein: CSIIGRTNTEAFF.

This clonotype was detected only a few times. The gene calls are TRBV27 and TRBJ1-1; D ambiguous. V was pared by 3 bases and J by 8 bases, with 16 bases between. Germline-derived CDR1 and CDR2 are MNHEY and SMNVEV (reference sequence). There are 14 residues in the CDR3. This CDR3 reads CASSFIGSVQEAFF. For the CDR3, the DNA is TGTGCCAGCAGTTTTATTGGGTCAGTCCAGGAAGCTTTCTTT.

The chain carries TRBV11-1 and TRBJ1-1; D remains ambiguous. Germline assignment: CDR1 SGHAT and CDR2 FQDESV (reference sequence). V was shortened by 5 bases and J by 8 bases, with 15 bases between the two germline ends. CDR3 length: 13 residues. As DNA, the CDR3 is TGTGCCAGCAGCACACGGCCCCGGTGGGAAGCTTTCTTT. This codes for CASSTRPRWEAFF.

V usage is TRBV12-3 or TRBV12-4 and J usage is TRBJ2-2; TRBD1 matches 8 bases. This CDR3 is 16 amino acids long. V lost 0 bases, J lost 6 bases, and 6 bases stayed unmatched. CDR3 nucleotide sequence: TGTGCCAGCAGTTTAGCCTGGACAGGGTCACCCGGGGAGCTGTTTTTT. Protein: CASSLAWTGSPGELFF.

This clonotype was picked up one time. The chain carries TRBV6-2 or TRBV6-3 and TRBJ2-1; D call uncertain. Germline CDR1 and CDR2: MNHEY and SVGEGT. The V gene lost 0 bases and the J gene lost 3 bases, with 6 bases spanning the gap. This CDR3 is 14 amino acids long. The CDR3 bases are TGTGCCAGCAGTTACTCGTCAATCTACAATGAGCAGTTCTTC. This translates into CASSYSSIYNEQFF.

This clonotype was counted many times. The V and J genes are TRBV7-9 and TRBJ1-6, with a weak D call TRBD1 (5 bases). The germline V and J ends were trimmed by 1 base and 8 bases, with 9 bases remaining between them. The germline V gene has CDR1 SEHNR and CDR2 FQNEAQ (reference sequence). CDR3 length: 14 amino acids. The CDR3 reads CASSLEDTDSPLHF. The CDR3 DNA sequence: TGTGCCAGCAGCTTAGAGGACACGGATTCACCCCTCCACTTT.

This chain uses TRBV4-1 with TRBJ2-1; 7 nucleotides line up with TRBD2. The ends lost 3 bases at V and 10 bases at J; junction bases unmatched: 9. The CDR3 covers 14 residues. Germline CDR1 reads MGHRA; CDR2 reads YSYEKL. The chain's CDR3 is CASSHYLGGPEQFF. CDR3 bases: TGCGCCAGCAGCCACTACCTGGGAGGGCCAGAGCAGTTCTTC.

This clonotype has a count of ten or more. The chain links TRBV5-1 to TRBJ1-3; D uncertain. This CDR3 spans 16 amino acids. V was cut by 0 bases and J by 0 bases, with 10 bases left in between. The germline V gene has CDR1 SGHRS and CDR2 YFSETQ. CDR3 DNA sequence: TGCGCCAGCAGCTTGGGGGCTGACTTCTCTGGAAACACCATATATTTT. As protein: CASSLGADFSGNTIYF.

In this sample, this clonotype turned up many times. V gene TRBV7-9 combines with J gene TRBJ2-7; D not certain. Trimming took off 0 bases at V and 3 bases at J, with 3 bases between the two ends. The length of the CDR3 is 12 residues. The germline V gene has CDR1 SEHNR and CDR2 FQNEAQ (reference sequence). This CDR3 is CASSLARYEQYF. The CDR3 DNA reads TGTGCCAGCAGCTTAGCCCGCTACGAGCAGTACTTC.

This clonotype is a singleton in its sample. The chain carries TRBV20-1 and TRBJ1-2; D unresolved. Germline CDR1 DFQATT, CDR2 SNEGSKA (reference sequence). The CDR3 is 13 residues long. V was shortened by 6 bases and J by 4 bases, with 15 bases between the two germline ends. CDR3 sequence reads: CSAQPIPPYGYTF. The CDR3 DNA reads as TGCAGTGCGCAACCAATTCCCCCCTATGGCTACACCTTC.

This clonotype was counted ten times or more. This sequence joins TRBV7-9 and TRBJ1-6; D is undetermined. Germline CDR1 reads SEHNR; CDR2 reads FQNEAQ (reference sequence). The CDR3 runs 12 residues. The V and J ends lost 1 base and 10 bases respectively, with 5 bases between them. The DNA of the CDR3 is TGTGCCAGCAGCTTAGATCGATCACCCCTCCACTTT. Amino acids: CASSLDRSPLHF.

V gene TRBV7-9 combines with J gene TRBJ1-3; D might be TRBD1 (5 bases). Per germline, CDR1 SEHNR and CDR2 FQNEAQ (reference sequence). This CDR3 is built from 15 residues. Trimming removed 9 bases at V and 0 bases at J, with 15 bases between. This chain's CDR3 is CASTTELLSGNTIYF. Here the CDR3 DNA reads TGTGCCAGTACGACAGAGCTACTCTCTGGAAACACCATATATTTT.

This clonotype was found a few times. The V and J genes are TRBV28 and TRBJ2-5; possible D gene TRBD1, 6 bases. The germline V gene encodes CDR1 MDHEN and CDR2 SYDVKM. This CDR3 has 17 amino acids. Deletions cut 6 bases from V and 0 bases from J, with 20 bases between. This CDR3 reads CASSRMNRDTYQETQYF. The CDR3 DNA follows: TGTGCCAGCAGCAGGATGAACCGGGACACTTACCAAGAGACCCAGTACTTC.

This clonotype was seen a few times. This chain links TRBV9 with TRBJ2-7; 7 nucleotides agree with TRBD2. This CDR3 contains 15 residues. Trimming removed 0 bases from V and 0 bases from J; junction bases left unmatched: 3. Germline CDR1 and CDR2: SGDLS and YYNGEE. The CDR3 bases are TGTGCCAGCAGCGTAGGGGGAGGGGTCTCCTACGAGCAGTACTTC. Its translation: CASSVGGGVSYEQYF. The variable domain in full, completed from reference TRBV9 and TRBJ2-7, reads DSGVTQTPKHLITATGQRVTLRCSPRSGDLSVYWYQQSLDQGLQFLIQYYNGEERAKGNILERFSAQQFPDLHSELNLSSLELGDSALYFCASSVGGGVSYEQYFGPGTRLTVT.

The rearrangement joins TRBV11-3 to TRBJ2-1; TRBD1 is a possible D gene (5 bases). V was clipped by 2 bases and J by 6 bases, with 14 bases between them. Germline V gene lookup returns CDR1 SGHNT and CDR2 YENEEA. The CDR3 is 15 amino acids. The CDR3 region is CASSLPRTWSNEQFF. CDR3 DNA: TGTGCCAGCAGCTTACCCCGGACATGGTCCAATGAGCAGTTCTTC.

Many counts were recorded for this clonotype. The DNA of the CDR3 is TGTGCCAGCAGCCGGACTTCCCGGGGGACCGGGGAGCTGTTTTTT. This translates into CASSRTSRGTGELFF. The J gene is TRBJ2-2, the V gene TRBV6-4, with TRBD2 as a possible D gene (6 bases). Trimming removed 6 bases from V and 5 bases from J, with 16 bases in between. The CDR3 contains 15 residues. CDR1 and CDR2 (germline): MRHNA, SNTAGT.

This clonotype was counted between two and nine times. The V gene is TRBV29-1, the J gene TRBJ2-3; D gene ambiguous. CDR1 is SQVTM and CDR2 is ANQGSEA in the germline V gene. Trimming shortened V by 4 bases and J by 2 bases, and 10 bases separated the two germline ends. This CDR3 has 13 amino acids. CDR3 sequence reads: CSVVAIHTDTQYF. The CDR3 DNA reads as TGCAGCGTTGTGGCCATTCACACAGATACGCAGTATTTT.